The 7 T cell receptor beta chains listed next were all sequenced from one sample in a study of cytomegalovirus exposure and HLA in healthy donors. Primers: 60 Vbeta forward and 13 Jbeta reverse. Sequencing was performed with immunoSEQ multiplex PCR; in TCRdb, only in-frame clones are kept and a portion is missing. Its table records 75,000 to 95,000 clones. Sequenced material: PBMCs. The receptors derive from a man younger than 45 in good health and CMV-seronegative.

The rearrangement joins TRBV6-5 to TRBJ2-1, with 14 positions matching TRBD2. There are 15 residues in the CDR3. Germline trimming cut 7 bases from V and 4 bases from J; bases unmatched to any gene: 3. From germline, CDR1 is MNHEY and CDR2 SVGAGI. CDR3 region: CASIRLAGGYNEQFF. CDR3 DNA sequence: TGTGCCAGCATCCGACTAGCGGGAGGGTACAATGAGCAGTTCTTC.

The chain joins TRBV29-1 to TRBJ2-5; weak D call: TRBD1 (6 bases). V shed 5 bases and J shed 2 bases, with 15 bases lying between them. The germline CDR1 and CDR2 sequences are SQVTM and ANQGSEA. The CDR3 totals 14 residues. The CDR3 sequence: CSVPVGAGQETQYF. In DNA, the CDR3 is TGCAGCGTTCCGGTGGGGGCTGGTCAAGAGACCCAGTACTTC.

J is TRBJ1-2 and V is TRBV6-5; a weak D match, TRBD1 (5 bases). The CDR3 is 14 amino acids. V lost 0 bases, J lost 7 bases, and 12 bases lay in between. From germline, CDR1 is MNHEY and CDR2 SVGAGI. CDR3 DNA sequence: TGTGCCAGCAGTTACTCTGCGGGGGTAGGTGGCTACACCTTC. This gives the protein CASSYSAGVGGYTF.

The CDR3 loop reads CASSSRTSGRSETQYF. In DNA, the CDR3 is TGTGCCAGCAGTTCGAGGACTAGCGGGAGGTCGGAGACCCAGTACTTC. This sequence joins TRBV11-1 and TRBJ2-5; 14 nucleotides line up with TRBD2. This CDR3 region has 16 residues. J lost 5 bases, V lost 6 bases, and 8 bases had no gene match. Germline CDR1 SGHAT, CDR2 FQDESV (reference sequence).

V and J are TRBV6-5 and TRBJ2-5; D perhaps matches TRBD2 (6 bases). The CDR3 is made up of 13 amino acids. V lost 7 bases to trimming and J lost 4 bases, with 13 bases between them. Germline-derived CDR1 and CDR2 are MNHEY and SVGAGI. CDR3 protein: CASNPPGVETQYF. As DNA, the CDR3 is TGTGCCAGCAATCCCCCGGGAGTAGAGACCCAGTACTTC.

The V gene is TRBV10-3, the J gene TRBJ2-5, with D unclear. CDR3 size: 11 residues. Germline V gene sequence: CDR1 ENHRY, CDR2 SYGVKD. V lost 2 bases and J lost 5, with 3 bases in between. CDR3 sequence: CAISERETQYF. In DNA form, the CDR3 reads TGTGCCATCAGTGAGCGGGAGACCCAGTACTTC.

This chain joins TRBV7-9 and TRBJ2-5, with 7 bases that match TRBD2. The CDR3 loop spans 17 amino acids. Germline CDR1 SEHNR, CDR2 FQNEAQ (reference sequence). Germline trimming cut 1 base from V and 0 bases from J; bases unmatched to any gene: 8. The CDR3 DNA sequence: TGTGCCAGCAGCTTAGGGTGGAGCGGGACGTACCAAGAGACCCAGTACTTC. Translation gives CASSLGWSGTYQETQYF.